A single sample is the source of the 4 T cell receptor beta chains below, sequenced in a study of blood T cell repertoires in COVID-19. Measured with immunoSEQ multiplex PCR; TCRdb has only the in-frame clones, and not every one. The sample records over 65,000 clones, approximately 86% being singletons. The specimen sequenced was peripheral blood. The source is a man older than 75 with COVID-19, enrolled during active disease.

CDR3 sequence: CASSLAGTGTQPQHF. The CDR3 DNA sequence: TGTGCCAGCAGCTTAGCGGGGACAGGTACTCAGCCCCAGCATTTT. V usage is TRBV7-8 and J usage is TRBJ1-5, with TRBD1 matching 8 bases. Germline loops: CDR1 SGHVS, CDR2 FQNEAQ. The V segment lost 0 bases and the J segment 6 bases; nucleotides outside the gene matches: 4. This CDR3 is 15 amino acids long.

J is TRBJ1-6 and V is TRBV6-5; D is possibly TRBD1 (6 bases). The V end lost 7 bases, the J end lost 10 bases, and 14 bases lay between the germline ends. Germline loops: CDR1 MNHEY, CDR2 SVGAGI. The CDR3 is 13 amino acids. CDR3 bases: TGTGCCAGCACCCTAGGGGGGGGATCACCCCTCCACTTT. Its protein product is CASTLGGGSPLHF.

The rearrangement links TRBV6-5 to TRBJ1-2; D is possibly TRBD1 (6 bases). Germline V gene sequence: CDR1 MNHEY, CDR2 SVGAGI. The CDR3 is 13 residues long. Trimming pared 10 bases from V and 8 bases from J, leaving 20 bases between. CDR3 residues: CATSGASYGGYTF. The CDR3, as DNA: TGTGCCACCTCAGGGGCCTCCTACGGGGGCTACACCTTC.

The sample holds a few counts of this clone. The chain combines TRBV7-8 with TRBJ1-5; tentatively, D is TRBD1 (5 bases). Germline CDR1 and CDR2: SGHVS and FQNEAQ. Trimming took 5 bases from V and 5 from J, leaving 19 bases between them. CDR3 length: 16 amino acids. The CDR3 is CASSDLGGDRYQPQHF. In DNA form, the CDR3 reads TGTGCCAGCAGCGACCTCGGAGGGGACCGTTATCAGCCCCAGCATTTT.